This T cell receptor beta chain was obtained from a study of T cells in women clearing cervical HPV infection. Study-level information: Case blood was drawn when the lesion was first found; control blood after infection became undetectable. Whole-study results and caveats: Richness differences could reflect unmeasured T-cell content per sample. CIN3+ cases had significantly higher TCR repertoire richness than controls, but evenness did not differ. Richness plus V gene abundances separated cases from controls with AUC 0.7 to 0.9.

As concerns this clone: Its antigen is currently unknown.

Some clones are missing from TCRdb's copy, which holds only in-frame ones; the method was immunoSEQ multiplex PCR. In all, the sample yields roughly 15,000 clones. Source material: blood buffy coat. This sequence was found in a woman aged 18 to 75 with a cervical HPV16 infection that either progressed to CIN3+ or cleared (not recorded which).

The chain's CDR3 is CASSRLQGSKTEAFF. CDR3 bases read: TGTGCCAGCAGTCGGCTACAGGGCTCCAAAACTGAA. This chain connects TRBV6-2 or TRBV6-3 to TRBJ1-1, with D possibly being TRBD1 (6 bases). The read terminates 3 residues ahead of where the CDR3 ends, so the germline J gene completes it. Trimming cost V 5 bases and J 5 bases, with 18 bases left between them. The CDR3 has 15 residues. CDR1 MNHEY and CDR2 SVGEGT come from the germline V gene.